Included here is one T cell receptor beta chain sequence, with context. Germline V CDR1 and CDR2: SGHAT, FQNNGV. The ends were cut back, 4 bases at V and 2 bases at J, with 15 bases in the middle. This CDR3 is 15 amino acids long. The data were taken from a study of T cell changes during pregnancy in multiple sclerosis. Repertoires were generated with immunoSEQ multiplex PCR, while TCRdb's copy carries only in-frame clones and drops some. The repertoire includes about 70,000 clones, approximately 92% of them detected once, and roughly 2.1% sits in the top ten. The material sequenced was peripheral blood, taken in the second trimester of pregnancy. This clonotype was sampled from a female donor in good health, enrolled as a control in a pregnancy study. The chain recombines TRBV11-2 with TRBJ2-7; D might be TRBD2 (6 bases). CDR3 amino acids: CASSSLLLATYEQYF. In nucleotides, the CDR3 is TGTGCCAGCAGCTCCCTTCTACTAGCAACCTACGAGCAGTACTTC.